This T cell receptor (beta chain) stems from a study of T cell repertoires in cytomegalovirus infection. MiXCR, applied by TCRdb to the reads, yields one record per CDR3 protein. This table has around 130,000 distinct CDR3 sequences, 7.5% to 9% appearing once. The V end lost 4 bases, the J end lost 4 bases, and 14 bases lay between the germline ends. The CDR3 is 15 residues long. A word on this clonotype: Its cognate antigen is unknown.

Whole-study results and caveats: HLA-C-restricted CMV clonotypes gave the most frequent clonotype in two of eight donors.

This receptor was identified in a human donor in good health (CMV status not recorded). Some clones in this sample may be carry-over from other donors' samples. The sample was PBMCs. The chain is built from TRBV12-3 or TRBV12-4 and TRBJ1-5; D uncertain. CDR3 loop: CASSYGRHGNQPQHF. The CDR3 coding sequence is TGTGCCAGCAGTTATGGTCGACATGGAAATCAGCCCCAGCATTTT.